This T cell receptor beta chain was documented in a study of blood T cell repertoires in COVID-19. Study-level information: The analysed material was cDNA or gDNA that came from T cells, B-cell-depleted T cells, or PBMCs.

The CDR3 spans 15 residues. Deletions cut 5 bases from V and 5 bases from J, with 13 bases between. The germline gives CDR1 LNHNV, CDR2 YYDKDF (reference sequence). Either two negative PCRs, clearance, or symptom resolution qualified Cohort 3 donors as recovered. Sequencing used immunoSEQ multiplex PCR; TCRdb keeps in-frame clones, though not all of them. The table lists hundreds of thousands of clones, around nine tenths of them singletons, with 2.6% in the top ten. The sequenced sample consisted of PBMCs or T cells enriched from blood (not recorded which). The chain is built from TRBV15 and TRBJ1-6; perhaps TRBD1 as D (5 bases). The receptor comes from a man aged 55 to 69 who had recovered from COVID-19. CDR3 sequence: CATSGQGSDNSPLHF. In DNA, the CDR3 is TGTGCCACCAGCGGCCAGGGTTCCGATAATTCACCCCTCCACTTT.